A selection of T cell receptor beta chains follows, all from one sample in a study of T cells after yellow fever vaccination. Each CDR3 protein is one row after TCRdb ran MiXCR on the 5' RACE reads. The sample has 150,000 to 200,000 distinct CDR3 sequences; around 9% are singletons. Source: CD8+ T cells sorted from PBMCs, taken 45 days after the yellow fever booster vaccination. These TCRs come from a man aged 18 to 35 who received the YFV17D yellow fever vaccine. Both conserved end residues are trimmed from each CDR3.

V	J	CDR3
TRBV2	TRBJ2-7	ASSEMRGGEQY
TRBV4-3	TRBJ2-7	ASSQVAGREYEQY
TRBV18	TRBJ2-3	ASSAGPGVGTDTQY
TRBV7-6	TRBJ2-1	ASSPSGQGWYNEQF
TRBV4-3	TRBJ1-1	ASSPGPPWGAF
TRBV7-9	TRBJ2-3	ASLQGPTDTQY
TRBV15	TRBJ1-5	ATSSPKAYPRQPQH
TRBV6-2/TRBV6-3	TRBJ2-1	ASTVTPRVGNEQF
TRBV4-3	TRBJ1-1	ASSQDTGTPQAF
TRBV4-3	TRBJ1-4	ASSQQVNEKLF
TRBV7-9	TRBJ1-2	ASQAPGTGDGYT
TRBV3-1	TRBJ2-5	ASSQESLDQETQY
TRBV12-3/TRBV12-4	TRBJ2-5	ASSFAGTGDSETQY
TRBV9	TRBJ2-1	ASSVGGGLEAEQF
TRBV5-1	TRBJ2-2	ASSLGLAGFANTGELF
TRBV6-6	TRBJ2-1	ASSQNRANEQF
TRBV12-3/TRBV12-4	TRBJ2-7	ASRGSTYEQY
TRBV11-2	TRBJ2-1	ASRAQFPNEQF
TRBV20-1	TRBJ2-5	SADLVGEIQETQY
TRBV4-1	TRBJ2-3	ASSQDWGRVIVSSTDTQY
TRBV20-1	TRBJ1-2	SAPHWDRFFGNYGYT
TRBV7-9	TRBJ1-2	ASNRQGILDGYT
TRBV5-1	TRBJ2-5	ASSSLAPYQETQY
TRBV5-1	TRBJ2-2	ASSLYRNTGELF
TRBV12-3/TRBV12-4	TRBJ2-3	ASTPLWVPPPGTDTQY
TRBV5-1	TRBJ2-5	ASSKELIGTVQETQY
TRBV24-1	TRBJ2-3	ATSDWRRADTQY
TRBV2	TRBJ2-1	ASSVVLGTGDYNEQF
TRBV7-9	TRBJ1-1	ASSLDQRTEAF
TRBV4-1	TRBJ2-7	ASSQAWRDSYEQY
TRBV20-1	TRBJ2-1	SARVELAINEQF
TRBV6-5	TRBJ2-3	ASSPDKYPDTQY
TRBV29-1	TRBJ1-2	SVEGPQGQGIAYGYT
TRBV4-1	TRBJ2-7	ASSHPGTGVYEQY
TRBV29-1	TRBJ1-4	SVDLPSNEKLF
TRBV7-7	TRBJ2-1	ASSLTAGRGSNEQF
TRBV12-5	TRBJ2-1	ASGLGPLSYNEQF
TRBV29-1	TRBJ2-5	SVEARGYQETQY
TRBV6-5	TRBJ1-6	ASSFPGESPLH
TRBV6-6	TRBJ2-5	ASSYFGGAQETQY
TRBV4-3	TRBJ2-1	ASSQDLGQGASNEQF
TRBV4-3	TRBJ2-3	ASSQEGRGGIVTDTQY
TRBV4-1	TRBJ2-5	ASSHTGSQETQY
TRBV2	TRBJ2-2	ASSGVNTGELF
TRBV6-2/TRBV6-3	TRBJ1-4	ASSHRGGTGGEKLF
TRBV20-1	TRBJ2-7	SATGRNSYEQY
TRBV18	TRBJ2-1	ASSPRQAASYNEQF
TRBV24-1	TRBJ1-2	ATSDLLVGGYT
TRBV4-3	TRBJ2-1	ASSQVISLGNEQF
TRBV24-1	TRBJ2-2	ATSPGLGNTGELF
TRBV6-5	TRBJ2-1	ASSPRASRTGSYNEQF
TRBV4-2	TRBJ2-5	ASSQDDVAGLLQETQY
TRBV7-2	TRBJ2-7	ASSIGQGAYEQY
TRBV9	TRBJ2-2	ASGTGTTNTGELF
TRBV7-8	TRBJ2-1	ASSPSGGPYNEQF